The clone carrying this T cell receptor beta chain has more than one count but fewer than ten. Its antigen remains unidentified. The V end was cut by 0 bases, the J end by 10 bases, with 18 bases between. This CDR3 spans 15 amino acids. The germline V gene encodes CDR1 SEHNR and CDR2 FQNEAQ (reference sequence). Semi-nested PCR with Nested Universal Primer A followed constant-region reverse priming of full-length variable regions. TCRdb re-derived calls from the 5' RACE reads in MiXCR, one entry per CDR3 protein. The table includes 53,000 or so distinct CDR3 sequences, approximately 25% detected once. Whole-study results and caveats: Tumor memory CD4+ T cell TCR gene usage clustered with blood and lymph node memory CD4+ cells and lymph node naive CD4+ cells. Tumor-infiltrating Treg TCR alpha and beta sequences overlapped most with tumor naive CD4+ T cells, then blood naive. The larger cohort examined one V-J beta rearrangement, not whole repertoires.

The V gene is TRBV7-9, the J gene TRBJ1-1, with a weak D call TRBD1 (5 bases). The TCR originated in a female donor with breast cancer. The sample consisted of tumor-infiltrating naive CD4+ T cells sorted from the breast tumor. The subset denotes: naive CD4+ T cells, CD4+CD45RA+CD25-. CDR3 in amino acids: CASSLASVDTGRAFF. As DNA, the CDR3 is TGTGCCAGCAGCTTAGCGTCGGTTGATACAGGAAGAGCTTTCTTT. Drawing the rest from reference TRBV7-9 and TRBJ1-1, the complete variable domain is DTGVSQNPRHKITKRGQNVTFRCDPISEHNRLYWYRQTLGQGPEFLTYFQNEAQLEKSRLLSDRFSAERPKGSFSTLEIQRTEQGDSAMYLCASSLASVDTGRAFFGQGTRLTVV.